The next 32 T cell receptor beta chains were all read from a single sample in a study of blood T cells in healthy people across ages. Through a sample-barcoded 5' primer and a J-beta primer mix, a second PCR was run for roughly 7 to 12 cycles. From the 5' RACE reads, TCRdb called clonotypes with MiXCR, one entry per CDR3 protein. The repertoire holds approximately 900,000 distinct CDR3 sequences, with 25% to 30% as singletons. These data also featured in a second study, about T cells of mothers and their children.

The sample comprised blood. The receptors here all came from a woman in her 40s in good health.

This clonotype was detected only a few times. The chain employs TRBV20-1 and TRBJ1-3; 8 bases map to TRBD1. The CDR3 length is 12 residues. Germline CDR1 DFQATT, CDR2 SNEGSKA (reference sequence). The CDR3 coding sequence is TGCAGCCCTCAGGGGGCGGGAAACACCATATATTTT. Residues: CSPQGAGNTIYF.

The V gene is TRBV20-1, the J gene TRBJ1-1; 7 bases agree with TRBD1. From germline, CDR1 is DFQATT and CDR2 SNEGSKA (reference sequence). V trimming: 5 bases; J trimming: 3 bases; junction bases outside the gene matches: 9. This CDR3 has 14 amino acids. CDR3 amino acids: CSAPSTGRDTEAFF. Written as DNA, the CDR3 is TGCAGTGCTCCCTCGACAGGGAGGGACACTGAAGCTTTCTTT.

Details on this clonotype: The junction departs from the called germline gene at one end, perhaps through a read error. This chain joins TRBV20-1 and TRBJ2-7; D is unclear. The CDR3 length is 11 residues. Germline CDR1 DFQATT, CDR2 SNEGSKA (reference sequence). For the CDR3, the DNA is TGCAGCGCTAACCAGAGTTACGAGCAGTACTTC. It specifies CSANQSYEQYF.

V is TRBV5-1 and J is TRBJ1-1, with D uncertain. Trimming shortened V by 0 bases and J by 5 bases, and 11 bases separated the two germline ends. The CDR3 runs 14 residues. From germline, CDR1 is SGHRS and CDR2 YFSETQ. The CDR3 sequence: CASSLGGGETEAFF. CDR3 sequence (DNA): TGCGCCAGCAGCTTGGGTGGAGGAGAGACTGAAGCTTTCTTT. Together with reference TRBV5-1 and TRBJ1-1, the CDR3 gives the full variable domain: KAGVTQTPRYLIKTRGQQVTLSCSPISGHRSVSWYQQTPGQGLQFLFEYFSETQRNKGNFPGRFSGRQFSNSRSEMNVSTLELGDSALYLCASSLGGGETEAFFGQGTRLTVV.

This clonotype was observed a few times. This chain connects TRBV11-2 to TRBJ2-4, with TRBD2 matching 12 bases. The CDR3 length is 15 residues. With 5 bases clipped from V and 13 bases from J, the junction kept 12 bases outside the gene matches. The germline V gene encodes CDR1 SGHAT and CDR2 FQNNGV. DNA for the CDR3: TGTGCCAGCAGCGACCTAGGACTAGCGGGGAGAGAGCAGTACTTC. This gives the protein CASSDLGLAGREQYF.

Only a few counts were recorded for this clonotype. This may arise from a read error, as a much more abundant clone is one base away. V gene TRBV11-2 combines with J gene TRBJ2-3, with D maybe TRBD2 (6 bases). Germline V gene lookup returns CDR1 SGHAT and CDR2 FQNNGV. The CDR3 is 13 residues long. The V end was cut by 5 bases, the J end by 8 bases, with 14 bases between. As DNA, the CDR3 is TGTGCCAGCAGCCCATTAGTGGGGGGTACGCAGTATTTT. This translates into CASSPLVGGTQYF.

This clonotype was picked up a small number of times. V is TRBV28 and J is TRBJ1-2; D is perhaps TRBD1 (5 bases). The length of the CDR3 is 15 residues. Germline V lookup: CDR1 MDHEN, CDR2 SYDVKM. The V and J ends lost 6 bases and 3 bases respectively, with 17 bases between them. As DNA, the CDR3 is TGTGCCAGCAGCTCAACAGGCCCCGAGGACTATGGCTACACCTTC. This codes for CASSSTGPEDYGYTF.

This clonotype was recorded many times. V usage is TRBV27 and J usage is TRBJ2-7; 8 nucleotides align to TRBD1. This CDR3 is 15 amino acids long. J was trimmed by 3 bases and V by 5 bases; bases with no gene match: 9. The V gene's germline CDR1 is MNHEY and CDR2 SMNVEV (reference sequence). Written as DNA, the CDR3 is TGTGCCAGCAGTGGACAGGGTCGGAATATCTACGAGCAGTACTTC. Protein product: CASSGQGRNIYEQYF.

The chain uses TRBV27 and TRBJ2-7, with TRBD1 as a possible D gene (5 bases). Between the trimmed V and J ends, which lost 9 bases and 2 bases, there was a span of 17 bases. The CDR3 sequence is 14 residues long. Germline values: CDR1 MNHEY, CDR2 SMNVEV (reference sequence). CDR3 DNA: TGTGCCAGTCAAAGCCTCGACAGCACCTACGAGCAGTACTTC. Translating gives CASQSLDSTYEQYF.

This rearrangement joins TRBV12-3 or TRBV12-4 to TRBJ1-2; a possible D gene is TRBD1 (5 bases). There are 14 residues in the CDR3. With 6 bases removed from V and 10 bases from J, the gap between germline ends came to 21 bases. The CDR3 protein is CASSPEGRVGVYTF. As DNA, the CDR3 is TGTGCCAGCAGCCCCGAGGGCAGGGTGGGGGTCTACACCTTC.

Note on this clonotype: The germline gene is not matched at one end of the junction; a read error may be the cause. The chain's CDR3 is CASSSWTSGYSEQFF. As DNA, the CDR3 is TGCGCCAGCAGCTCCTGGACTAGCGGGTACAGTGAGCAGTTCTTC. The chain links TRBV5-1 to TRBJ2-1, with TRBD2 identical over 11 bases. Germline V gene lookup returns CDR1 SGHRS and CDR2 YFSETQ. CDR3 length: 15 residues. The variable domain in full, with the rest retrieved from reference TRBV5-1 and TRBJ2-1, is KAGVTQTPRYLIKTRGQQVTLSCSPISGHRSVSWYQQTPGQGLQFLFEYFSETQRNKGNFPGRFSGRQFSNSRSEMNVSTLELGDSALYLCASSSWTSGYSEQFFGPGTRLTVL.

This clonotype has only a few counts. The J gene is TRBJ2-7, the V gene TRBV5-1; D unclear. Per germline, CDR1 SGHRS and CDR2 YFSETQ. The CDR3 runs to 13 residues. V dropped 4 bases and J dropped 2 bases, with 10 bases sitting between them. The CDR3 bases are TGCGCCAGCAGCCCTTCTTCCCCCTACGAGCAGTACTTC. It codes for CASSPSSPYEQYF.

J is TRBJ2-2 and V is TRBV4-2; D is unclear. The germline V gene has CDR1 LGHNA and CDR2 YNFKEQ. The V end was cut by 2 bases, the J end by 5 bases, with 12 bases between. The CDR3 runs to 15 residues. This CDR3 is CASSQPFVKTGELFF. Here the CDR3 DNA reads TGTGCCAGCAGCCAACCCTTCGTAAAGACCGGGGAGCTGTTTTTT.

The chain is built from TRBV7-2 and TRBJ1-1; D not resolved. Deletions cut 6 bases from V and 1 base from J, with 9 bases between. Per the germline V gene, CDR1 is SGHTA and CDR2 is FQGNSA. The CDR3 has 13 residues. The CDR3: CASSRLWNTEAFF. The CDR3 DNA is TGTGCCAGCAGTCGACTTTGGAACACTGAAGCTTTCTTT.

This clonotype was seen at least ten times. This rearrangement joins TRBV24-1 to TRBJ2-5; TRBD2 matches at 11 bases. CDR1 and CDR2 (germline): KGHDR, SFDVKD. The CDR3 is 15 amino acids. V shed 4 bases, J shed 4 bases, and the junction held 4 bases outside the gene matches. The CDR3 coding sequence is TGTGCCACCAGTGACCCCGGGACTAGCGGAGAGACCCAGTACTTC. Translating gives CATSDPGTSGETQYF.

This clonotype was seen a handful of times. This sequence joins TRBV4-2 and TRBJ2-5; 8 nucleotides agree with TRBD2. J lost 11 bases, V lost 4 bases, and 21 bases had no gene match. Germline lookup yields CDR1 LGHNA and CDR2 YNFKEQ. CDR3 size: 17 residues. CDR3 region: CASSLRVGGGPESEQYF. In DNA form, the CDR3 reads TGTGCCAGCAGCCTAAGGGTCGGCGGGGGGCCTGAGTCTGAGCAGTACTTC.

The chain is built from TRBV27 and TRBJ1-4; D possibly corresponds to TRBD1 (5 bases). V dropped 8 bases and J dropped 6 bases, with 19 bases sitting between them. In germline, CDR1 is MNHEY, CDR2 SMNVEV (reference sequence). The CDR3 extends over 15 amino acids. The CDR3 sequence: CASGLGAGNDEKLFF. The CDR3 DNA sequence: TGTGCCAGCGGACTTGGGGCAGGGAACGATGAAAAACTGTTTTTT.

The sample holds a few counts of this clonotype. A much bigger clone sits one base away, suggesting this may be a read error. The gene calls are TRBV12-3 or TRBV12-4 and TRBJ1-1; D gene uncertain. The CDR3 is 14 amino acids. V lost 2 bases to trimming and J lost 3 bases, with 10 bases between them. DNA of the CDR3: TGTGCCAGCAGTTTAAGGTCTCGGGACACTGAAGCTTTCTTT. Its translation: CASSLRSRDTEAFF.

The V and J genes are TRBV2 and TRBJ2-1, with a tentative D call TRBD2 (5 bases). The V end lost 8 bases, the J end lost 8 bases, and 25 bases lay between the germline ends. Germline assignment: CDR1 SNHLY and CDR2 FYNNEI. The CDR3 has 16 amino acids. CDR3 nucleotide sequence: TGTGCCAGCCTTTACAATCTAGCTTCCCCGAAGGATGAGCAGTTCTTC. It yields the protein CASLYNLASPKDEQFF.

This clonotype has just a few counts. This chain connects TRBV7-3 to TRBJ2-7; 7 nucleotides agree with TRBD2. The ends lost 6 bases at V and 2 bases at J; junction bases unmatched: 10. Germline V gene data show CDR1 as SGHTA and CDR2 as FQGTGA. The CDR3 is made up of 15 amino acids. The CDR3 sequence: CASSSWGGVAYEQYF. CDR3 sequence (DNA): TGTGCCAGCAGTTCCTGGGGGGGGGTTGCCTACGAGCAGTACTTC.

The table lists this clonotype with many counts. The CDR3 region has the DNA TGCAGCGCCCGACAGGGGCTAAACACTGAAGCTTTCTTT. Translating gives CSARQGLNTEAFF. The chain links TRBV29-1 to TRBJ1-1; 8 bases are a match to TRBD1. This CDR3 contains 13 residues. Germline V lookup: CDR1 SQVTM, CDR2 ANQGSEA. Unmatched junction bases numbered 6, after V lost 7 bases and J lost 2 bases.

In its sample, this clonotype was seen a few times. CDR3 sequence reads: CASSTRQGFGTEAFF. CDR3 nucleotide sequence: TGTGCCAGCAGCACTAGACAGGGGTTCGGAACTGAAGCTTTCTTT. The J gene is TRBJ1-1, the V gene TRBV7-3; 8 bases map to TRBD1. The V and J ends lost 5 bases and 5 bases, in that order; junction bases with no gene match: 10. The CDR3 is 15 residues long. CDR1 and CDR2 from the germline V gene are SGHTA and FQGTGA.

This clonotype was found a few times. J is TRBJ2-1 and V is TRBV3-1, with D perhaps being TRBD1 or TRBD2 (6 bases each). V was shortened by 3 bases and J by 14 bases, with 14 bases between the two germline ends. This CDR3 region has 12 residues. The V gene's germline CDR1 is LGHDT and CDR2 YNNKEL (reference sequence). The CDR3 sequence is CASSQVGGGEFF. The CDR3 region has the DNA TGTGCCAGCAGCCAGGTCGGGGGCGGGGAGTTCTTC.

Ten or more counts support this clonotype. The chain combines TRBV20-1 with TRBJ2-5; D might be TRBD2 (6 bases). CDR3 size: 14 residues. V was trimmed by 1 base and J by 4 bases, leaving 13 bases between them. Germline assignment: CDR1 DFQATT and CDR2 SNEGSKA (reference sequence). This chain's CDR3 is CSARVWGGIETQYF. In DNA form, the CDR3 reads TGCAGTGCTAGAGTTTGGGGAGGAATAGAGACCCAGTACTTC.

This chain joins TRBV7-9 and TRBJ2-3; D uncertain. Trimming took off 1 base at V and 6 bases at J, with 17 bases between the two ends. This CDR3 is built from 16 residues. Germline-derived CDR1 and CDR2 are SEHNR and FQNEAQ (reference sequence). The CDR3 is CASSLDAQTIKDTQYF. The CDR3 coding sequence is TGTGCCAGCAGCTTAGATGCCCAAACAATCAAGGATACGCAGTATTTT.

The J gene is TRBJ2-3, the V gene TRBV2; D ambiguous. The CDR3 is 13 residues long. The V gene's germline CDR1 is SNHLY and CDR2 FYNNEI. Between the trimmed V and J ends, which lost 10 bases and 4 bases, there was a span of 15 bases. CDR3 amino acids: CANFLNGADTQYF. Here the CDR3 DNA reads TGTGCCAACTTCTTAAATGGTGCAGATACGCAGTATTTT.

This clonotype was observed many times. The V call is TRBV9, the J call TRBJ2-6; no firm D call. Trimming left V 0 bases short and J 9 bases short, with 10 bases between. This CDR3 region has 14 residues. Germline loops: CDR1 SGDLS, CDR2 YYNGEE. The CDR3 nucleotides read TGTGCCAGCAGCGTAGAATGGGGTAACAACGTCCTGACTTTC. Translating gives CASSVEWGNNVLTF. Complete variable domain (other parts from reference TRBV9 and TRBJ2-6): DSGVTQTPKHLITATGQRVTLRCSPRSGDLSVYWYQQSLDQGLQFLIQYYNGEERAKGNILERFSAQQFPDLHSELNLSSLELGDSALYFCASSVEWGNNVLTFGAGSRLTVL.

This clonotype was counted between two and nine times. The chain joins TRBV28 to TRBJ2-1; 8 nucleotides align to TRBD1. The CDR3 runs to 14 residues. Germline CDR1 and CDR2: MDHEN and SYDVKM. Trimming cost V 5 bases and J 10 bases; bases outside gene matches: 10. CDR3 loop: CASSPGQGKVEQFF. The DNA of the CDR3 is TGTGCCAGCAGTCCCGGACAGGGCAAGGTCGAGCAGTTCTTC. Supplemented by reference TRBV28 and TRBJ2-1, the full variable domain reads DVKVTQSSRYLVKRTGEKVFLECVQDMDHENMFWYRQDPGLGLRLIYFSYDVKMKEKGDIPEGYSVSREKKERFSLILESASTNQTSMYLCASSPGQGKVEQFFGPGTRLTVL.

V is TRBV20-1 and J is TRBJ2-3; no clear D gene. Germline V gene lookup returns CDR1 DFQATT and CDR2 SNEGSKA (reference sequence). The CDR3 sequence is 15 residues long. V lost 0 bases and J lost 0, with 10 bases in between. CDR3 region: CSARDTPGSTDTQYF. CDR3 sequence (DNA): TGCAGTGCTAGAGATACCCCGGGCAGCACAGATACGCAGTATTTT.

Written as DNA, the CDR3 is TGCAGCGTTCGAGCTAGCGGGGTGAGCACAGATACGCAGTATTTT. This gives the protein CSVRASGVSTDTQYF. The rearrangement uses TRBV29-1 and TRBJ2-3; 9 bases are shared with TRBD2. The CDR3 loop spans 15 amino acids. CDR1 and CDR2 (germline): SQVTM, ANQGSEA. J lost 0 bases, V lost 5 bases, and 6 bases had no gene match.

This clonotype was counted between two and nine times. The CDR3 sequence: CASSLQGAGGETQYF. CDR3 sequence (DNA): TGTGCCAGCAGTTTACAGGGGGCAGGCGGAGAGACCCAGTACTTC. The V call is TRBV2, the J call TRBJ2-5, with 9 bases fitting TRBD1. CDR1 is SNHLY, CDR2 FYNNEI, per germline. The CDR3 is made up of 15 amino acids. V lost 5 bases to trimming and J lost 4 bases; unmatched junction nucleotides: 8.

This clonotype was seen repeatedly, ten times or more. The chain uses TRBV6-5 and TRBJ2-5; D remains ambiguous. There are 13 residues in the CDR3. The V gene lost 2 bases and the J gene lost 0 bases, with 4 bases spanning the gap. Germline loops: CDR1 MNHEY, CDR2 SVGAGI. This CDR3 reads CASSYGHQETQYF. For the CDR3, the DNA is TGTGCCAGCAGTTACGGCCACCAAGAGACCCAGTACTTC.